Listed below are T cell receptor beta chains from one sample, sequenced in a study of PD-1 blockade in classical Hodgkin lymphoma. Sequencing used immunoSEQ multiplex PCR; TCRdb keeps in-frame clones, though not all of them. This table holds roughly 56,000 clones, more than 70% found once. The sample here was peripheral blood mononuclear cells (PBMCs), taken before the second cycle of nivolumab. The receptors shown here come from a human donor with classical Hodgkin lymphoma. Each CDR3 is given with its conserved first and last residue. Fields, in order: D gene, CDR3 length, J gene, V gene, clone size, CDR3 protein, CDR3 DNA. The D gene is left open where the match is weak. Where a row states a size, it is once, few, many or the class of an expanded clone; other rows omit it.

D: .; length: 14; J: TRBJ1-1; V: TRBV6-6; size: .; CDR3: CASSGRVKGTEAFF; DNA: TGTGCCAGCAGTGGGAGGGTGAAGGGAACTGAAGCTTTCTTT
D: .; length: 14; J: TRBJ2-7; V: TRBV7-9; size: .; CDR3: CASSLGIPSYEQYF; DNA: TGTGCCAGCAGCTTGGGGATACCCTCCTACGAGCAGTACTTC
D: .; length: 16; J: TRBJ2-3; V: TRBV5-4; size: .; CDR3: CASSSRQVEVTDTQYF; DNA: TGTGCCAGCAGCTCTAGACAGGTTGAGGTCACAGATACGCAGTATTTT
D: .; length: 17; J: TRBJ2-6; V: TRBV5-4; size: .; CDR3: CASSLDGSSSGANVLTF; DNA: TGTGCCAGCAGCTTGGACGGATCTAGCTCTGGGGCCAACGTCCTGACTTTC
D: TRBD1; length: 15; J: TRBJ2-7; V: TRBV18; size: .; CDR3: CASSPLGTGGREQYF; DNA: TGTGCCAGCTCACCACTTGGGACAGGGGGCCGGGAGCAGTACTTC
D: TRBD1; length: 18; J: TRBJ1-5; V: TRBV19; size: .; CDR3: CASTSLPGQPYSNQPQHF; DNA: TGTGCCAGTACCTCCCTTCCGGGACAGCCCTACTCTAATCAGCCCCAGCATTTT
D: .; length: 14; J: TRBJ1-1; V: TRBV28; size: once; CDR3: CASFGGQPNTEAFF; DNA: TGTGCCAGCTTCGGGGGGCAACCGAACACTGAAGCTTTCTTT
D: TRBD2; length: 16; J: TRBJ2-5; V: TRBV5-1; size: .; CDR3: CASSSTIISGQETQYF; DNA: TGCGCCAGCAGCTCAACCATTATTAGCGGGCAAGAGACCCAGTACTTC
D: .; length: 14; J: TRBJ1-1; V: TRBV5-1; size: .; CDR3: CASSTTAMNTEAFF; DNA: TGCGCCAGCAGCACAACAGCTATGAACACTGAAGCTTTCTTT
D: .; length: 15; J: TRBJ1-6; V: TRBV4-2; size: .; CDR3: CASSQDIAGISPLHF; DNA: TGTGCCAGCAGCCAAGATATAGCGGGGATCTCACCCCTCCACTTT
D: .; length: 13; J: TRBJ2-3; V: TRBV7-9; size: .; CDR3: CASSSSGTDTQYF; DNA: TGTGCCAGCAGCTCTAGCGGCACAGATACGCAGTATTTT
D: TRBD2; length: 17; J: TRBJ2-1; V: TRBV28; size: once; CDR3: CASSPIRGSGGSSEQFF; DNA: TGTGCCAGCAGTCCTATCAGAGGGAGCGGGGGGTCTAGCGAGCAGTTCTTC
D: TRBD2; length: 15; J: TRBJ2-7; V: TRBV5-1; size: .; CDR3: CASSLESGGPYEQYF; DNA: TGCGCCAGCAGCTTGGAGAGCGGGGGGCCCTACGAGCAGTACTTC
D: .; length: 16; J: TRBJ2-2; V: TRBV19; size: .; CDR3: CASSIPGQGNTGELFF; DNA: TGTGCCAGTAGTATCCCTGGGCAGGGAAACACCGGGGAGCTGTTTTTT
D: .; length: 18; J: TRBJ2-3; V: TRBV27; size: .; CDR3: CASSLSKGSGIITDTQYF; DNA: TGTGCCAGCAGTTTATCGAAGGGTAGCGGCATCATCACAGATACGCAGTATTTT
D: .; length: 16; J: TRBJ1-4; V: TRBV4-1; size: .; CDR3: CASSQERALANEKLFF; DNA: TGCGCCAGCAGCCAAGAAAGGGCACTAGCGAATGAAAAACTGTTTTTT
D: .; length: 14; J: TRBJ2-7; V: TRBV6-5; size: .; CDR3: CASRGQRKSYEQYF; DNA: TGTGCCAGCAGAGGGCAGCGGAAGTCCTACGAGCAGTACTTC
D: .; length: 14; J: TRBJ1-1; V: TRBV5-1; size: .; CDR3: CASKGGRERTEAFF; DNA: TGCGCCAGCAAGGGGGGCAGGGAGAGGACTGAAGCTTTCTTT
D: .; length: 14; J: TRBJ2-1; V: TRBV7-5; size: .; CDR3: CARAGTGVDNEQFF; DNA: TGTGCCCGCGCGGGGACAGGCGTCGACAATGAGCAGTTCTTC
D: .; length: 14; J: TRBJ2-5; V: TRBV5-1; size: .; CDR3: CASSLAGRQETQYF; DNA: TGCGCCAGCAGCTTGGCGGGCCGGCAAGAGACCCAGTACTTC
D: .; length: 15; J: TRBJ2-3; V: TRBV5-4; size: .; CDR3: CASSLRSGVPDTQYF; DNA: TGTGCCAGCAGCTTGAGGTCAGGGGTCCCAGATACGCAGTATTTT
D: TRBD1; length: 14; J: TRBJ2-7; V: TRBV13; size: .; CDR3: CASSLRGQAFEQYF; DNA: TGTGCCAGCAGCTTACGGGGACAGGCGTTCGAGCAGTACTTC
D: .; length: 14; J: TRBJ2-3; V: TRBV7-9; size: .; CDR3: CASSSEGRADTQYF; DNA: TGTGCCAGCAGCTCGGAGGGAAGGGCAGATACGCAGTATTTT
D: .; length: 15; J: TRBJ1-5; V: TRBV6-6; size: .; CDR3: CASRWTPGGDQPQHF; DNA: TGTGCCAGCAGGTGGACCCCCGGAGGGGATCAGCCCCAGCATTTT
D: .; length: 15; J: TRBJ2-7; V: TRBV30; size: .; CDR3: CAWRAWIQGHYEQYF; DNA: TGTGCCTGGAGGGCCTGGATCCAGGGCCACTACGAGCAGTACTTC
D: .; length: 15; J: TRBJ1-1; V: TRBV4-1; size: .; CDR3: CASSQSLTGNYEAFF; DNA: TGCGCCAGCAGCCAATCACTTACAGGGAACTATGAAGCTTTCTTT
D: .; length: 14; J: TRBJ2-3; V: TRBV5-1; size: .; CDR3: CASSLLGSTDTQYF; DNA: TGCGCCAGCAGCTTGCTAGGATCCACAGATACGCAGTATTTT
D: TRBD2; length: 15; J: TRBJ2-5; V: TRBV7-9; size: .; CDR3: CASTLPLAIGETQYF; DNA: TGTGCCAGCACCCTACCACTAGCGATTGGAGAGACCCAGTACTTC
D: TRBD1; length: 16; J: TRBJ2-5; V: TRBV28; size: .; CDR3: CASTEPGQGFRETQYF; DNA: TGTGCCAGCACCGAACCGGGACAGGGGTTTCGAGAGACCCAGTACTTC
D: .; length: 12; J: TRBJ2-7; V: TRBV28; size: .; CDR3: CASSLPGEEQYF; DNA: TGTGCCAGCAGTCTTCCAGGGGAGGAGCAGTACTTC
D: .; length: 15; J: TRBJ2-1; V: TRBV5-1; size: .; CDR3: CASSLAPGIYNEQFF; DNA: TGCGCCAGCAGCTTGGCTCCAGGGATCTACAATGAGCAGTTCTTC